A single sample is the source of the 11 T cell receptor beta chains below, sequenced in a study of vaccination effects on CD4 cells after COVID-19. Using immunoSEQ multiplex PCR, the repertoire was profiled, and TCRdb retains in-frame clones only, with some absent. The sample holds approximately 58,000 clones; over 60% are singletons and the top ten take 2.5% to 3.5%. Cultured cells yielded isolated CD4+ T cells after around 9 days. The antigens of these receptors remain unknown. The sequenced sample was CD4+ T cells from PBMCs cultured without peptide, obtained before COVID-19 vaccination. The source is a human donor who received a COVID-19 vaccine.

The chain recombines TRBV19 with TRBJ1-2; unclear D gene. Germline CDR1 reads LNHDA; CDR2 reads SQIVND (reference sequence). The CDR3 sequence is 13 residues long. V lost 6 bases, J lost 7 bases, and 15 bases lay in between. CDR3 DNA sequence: TGTGCCAGTAGACCTGGCTCCGAGGGTGGCTACACCTTC. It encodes CASRPGSEGGYTF.

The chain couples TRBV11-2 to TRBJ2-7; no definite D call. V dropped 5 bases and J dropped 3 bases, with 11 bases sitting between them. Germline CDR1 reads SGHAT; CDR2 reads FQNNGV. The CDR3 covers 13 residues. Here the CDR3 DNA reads TGTGCCAGCAGCCGTTCCAAGTACTACGAGCAGTACGTC. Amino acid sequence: CASSRSKYYEQYV.

CDR3 sequence: CASSDGGSGANVLTF. CDR3 in DNA: TGCGCCAGCAGTGACGGGGGCTCTGGGGCCAACGTCCTGACTTTC. This sequence joins TRBV10-1 and TRBJ2-6; tentative D call: TRBD2 (6 bases). Between the trimmed V and J ends, which lost 3 bases and 0 bases, there was a span of 6 bases. The germline gives CDR1 WNHNN, CDR2 SYGVQD (reference sequence). CDR3 length equals 15 residues.

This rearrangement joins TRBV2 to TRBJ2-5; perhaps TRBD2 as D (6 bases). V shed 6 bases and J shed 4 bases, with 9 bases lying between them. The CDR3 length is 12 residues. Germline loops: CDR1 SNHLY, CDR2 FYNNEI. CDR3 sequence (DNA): TGTGCCAGCAGGGGACTGGCAGAGACCCAGTACTTC. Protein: CASRGLAETQYF.

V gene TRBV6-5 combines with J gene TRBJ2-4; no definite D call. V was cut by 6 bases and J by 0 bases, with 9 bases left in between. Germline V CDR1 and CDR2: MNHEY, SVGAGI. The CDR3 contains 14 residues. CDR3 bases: TGTGCCAGCAGAGAGACCGGAGCCAAAAACATTCAGTACTTC. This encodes CASRETGAKNIQYF.

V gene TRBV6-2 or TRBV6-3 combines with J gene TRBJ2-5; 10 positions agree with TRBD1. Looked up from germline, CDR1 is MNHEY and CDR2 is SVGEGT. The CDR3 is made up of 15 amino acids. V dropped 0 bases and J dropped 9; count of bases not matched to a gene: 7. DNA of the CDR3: TGTGCCAGCAGTTACTCGGGACAGGGGTCGAGGGCCCAGTACTTC. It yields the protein CASSYSGQGSRAQYF.

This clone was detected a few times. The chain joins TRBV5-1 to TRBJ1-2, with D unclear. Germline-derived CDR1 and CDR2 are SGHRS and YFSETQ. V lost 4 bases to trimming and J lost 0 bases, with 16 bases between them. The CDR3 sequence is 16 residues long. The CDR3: CASSHDSMTANYGYTF. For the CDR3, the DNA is TGCGCCAGCAGCCACGACTCAATGACCGCTAACTATGGCTACACCTTC.

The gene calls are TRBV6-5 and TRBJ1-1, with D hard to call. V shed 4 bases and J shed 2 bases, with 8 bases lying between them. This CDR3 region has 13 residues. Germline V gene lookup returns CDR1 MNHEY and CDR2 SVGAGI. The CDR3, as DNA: TGTGCCAGCAGTTCCTCGCCTAACACTGAAGCTTTCTTT. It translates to CASSSSPNTEAFF.

The CDR3 DNA reads as TGTGCCAGCTCACCAGCAGGGGTTAGGACCGGGGAGCTGTTTTTT. It yields the protein CASSPAGVRTGELFF. The rearrangement uses TRBV18 and TRBJ2-2; tentative D call: TRBD1 (6 bases). V was cut by 2 bases and J by 5 bases, with 12 bases left in between. This CDR3 region has 15 residues. CDR1 is KGHSH and CDR2 is LQKENI in the germline V gene.

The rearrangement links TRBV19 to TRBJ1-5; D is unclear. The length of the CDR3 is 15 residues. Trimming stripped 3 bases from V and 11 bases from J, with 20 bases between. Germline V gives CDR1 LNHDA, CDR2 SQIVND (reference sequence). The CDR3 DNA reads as TGTGCCAGTAGTATTGAGGCCCACTGGGGAAAGGCCCAGCATTTT. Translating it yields CASSIEAHWGKAQHF.

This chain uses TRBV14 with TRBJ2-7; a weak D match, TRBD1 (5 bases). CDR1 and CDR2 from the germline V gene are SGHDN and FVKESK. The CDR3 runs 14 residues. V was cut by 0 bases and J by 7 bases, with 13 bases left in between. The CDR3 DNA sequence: TGTGCCAGCAGCCAAGATTTCAGGGCCCTAGAGCAGTACGTC. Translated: CASSQDFRALEQYV.